This passage covers 5 T cell receptor beta chains from one sample sequenced in a study of T cells in Graves' hyperthyroidism and ophthalmopathy. RNA transcripts provided the source from which TCR beta CDR3 regions were amplified. The TCR CDR3 was amplified in a first-round RT-PCR using the HTBI primer set. TCRdb processed the multiplex PCR reads anew with MiXCR; each CDR3 protein has one entry. This table holds about 250,000 distinct CDR3 sequences, about 24% found once. Sequenced sample: blood. Receptors were obtained from a woman aged 40 to 50 with Graves' ophthalmopathy.

This clonotype showed up many times. The CDR3 region has the DNA TGTGCCAGCAGCCCGTACCGGGACATCGTATACGAGCAGTACTTC. Translating gives CASSPYRDIVYEQYF. The chain has TRBV28 and TRBJ2-7, with D perhaps TRBD1 (6 bases). With 6 bases removed from V and 4 bases from J, the gap between germline ends came to 19 bases. CDR1 is MDHEN and CDR2 is SYDVKM in the germline V gene. There are 15 residues in the CDR3. Complete variable domain (other parts from reference TRBV28 and TRBJ2-7): DVKVTQSSRYLVKRTGEKVFLECVQDMDHENMFWYRQDPGLGLRLIYFSYDVKMKEKGDIPEGYSVSREKKERFSLILESASTNQTSMYLCASSPYRDIVYEQYFGPGTRLTVT.

V gene TRBV20-1 combines with J gene TRBJ1-3; D possibly corresponds to TRBD1 (6 bases). Germline V lookup: CDR1 DFQATT, CDR2 SNEGSKA (reference sequence). This CDR3 has 15 amino acids. Deletions cut 1 base from V and 0 bases from J, with 10 bases between. CDR3 DNA: TGCAGTGCTAGAGTCGGGACATTCTCTGGAAACACCATATATTTT. Protein: CSARVGTFSGNTIYF.

This clonotype was picked up many times. The chain couples TRBV19 to TRBJ2-7; a possible D gene is TRBD1 (5 bases). The V gene lost 8 bases and the J gene lost 1 base, with 12 bases spanning the gap. Germline V gene lookup returns CDR1 LNHDA and CDR2 SQIVND (reference sequence). The CDR3 is 13 amino acids. The CDR3 sequence: CASSAGLSYEQYF. As DNA, the CDR3 is TGTGCCAGTTCGGCAGGGCTTTCCTACGAGCAGTACTTC. Full variable domain (rest looked up from reference TRBV19 and TRBJ2-7): DGGITQSPKYLFRKEGQNVTLSCEQNLNHDAMYWYRQDPGQGLRLIYYSQIVNDFQKGDIAEGYSVSREKKESFPLTVTSAQKNPTAFYLCASSAGLSYEQYFGPGTRLTVT.

This clonotype was found many times. V usage is TRBV11-3 and J usage is TRBJ2-5; unclear D gene. In germline, CDR1 is SGHNT, CDR2 YENEEA. The ends were cut back, 0 bases at V and 5 bases at J, with 4 bases in the middle. CDR3 length equals 12 residues. For the CDR3, the DNA is TGTGCCAGCAGCTTAGACGGGGAGACCCAGTACTTC. Translation gives CASSLDGETQYF.

The rearrangement uses TRBV29-1 and TRBJ2-2; the D gene is possibly TRBD2 (5 bases). The V gene's germline CDR1 is SQVTM and CDR2 ANQGSEA. The V end was cut by 6 bases, the J end by 0 bases, with 11 bases between. CDR3 size: 14 residues. CDR3 sequence (DNA): TGCAGCGTAGGAGCGGAGGCGAACACCGGGGAGCTGTTTTTT. Its translation is CSVGAEANTGELFF.